This entry concerns a single T cell receptor (beta chain). Its antigen remains unknown. This sample was included in a study of shared clonotypes between healthy human individuals. Overall study context: Researchers assigned three CD4 naive, three CD4 memory, two CD8 naive and one CD8 memory plate to each donor.

Study conclusions and caveats: The diversity represented, both genetic and in exposure history, was limited by few donors.

DNA at approximately 200 ng, tens of thousands of T cell genomes, went into sorted-subset replicate PCRs. The method was immunoSEQ multiplex PCR; TCRdb's version includes in-frame clones alone and lacks a portion of them. The sample contains roughly 650,000 clones, 96% of which appear only once. Germline CDR1 and CDR2: SGHRS and YFSETQ. The CDR3 is 12 amino acids. The germline V and J ends were trimmed by 7 bases and 1 base, with 6 bases remaining between them. Naive CD8 cells, CD45RO-negative and positively selected for CCR7, excluded terminally differentiated effector memory CD45RA+ cells. Donors were healthy HIV-negative adults without recent acute infections or vaccinations.

The receptor was derived from a woman aged 30 to 39 in good health. The V call is TRBV5-1, the J call TRBJ2-1; D uncertain. What was sequenced was naive CD8+ T cells sorted from blood. The CDR3, as DNA: TGCGCCAGCGTAAGTTCCTACAATGAGCAGTTCTTC. Protein sequence: CASVSSYNEQFF.